Below are 20 T cell receptor beta chains sequenced from a single sample in a study of cytomegalovirus exposure and HLA in healthy donors. The PCR ran on 60 Vbeta and 13 Jbeta primers. TCRdb's copy holds only in-frame clones and misses some; the assay was immunoSEQ multiplex PCR. Reported are 110,000 to 150,000 clones; the ten largest clones contain 2% to 2.5%. The specimen sequenced was PBMCs. The receptors stem from a woman aged 18-30 years in good health and CMV-seronegative.

The chain carries TRBV28 and TRBJ1-4, with 7 bases identical to TRBD1. V dropped 3 bases and J dropped 3; count of bases not matched to a gene: 4. The CDR3 contains 15 residues. Germline V CDR1 and CDR2: MDHEN, SYDVKM. CDR3: CASSFSGQSNEKLFF. The CDR3, as DNA: TGTGCCAGCAGTTTTTCGGGACAGTCTAATGAAAAACTGTTTTTT.

The rearrangement links TRBV6-5 to TRBJ2-1; the D gene is possibly TRBD2 (5 bases). V lost 7 bases, J lost 7 bases, and 17 bases lay in between. The CDR3 has 14 amino acids. Germline CDR1 MNHEY, CDR2 SVGAGI. CDR3 coding DNA: TGTGCCAGCATGTCGGGGAGAGTTAGGAATGAGCAGTTCTTC. Translated, it gives CASMSGRVRNEQFF.

The chain combines TRBV11-3 with TRBJ2-1; 12 bases align to TRBD2. CDR3 size: 14 residues. Trimming at V came to 5 bases and at J to 9 bases, leaving 5 bases not matched to a gene. Germline assignment: CDR1 SGHNT and CDR2 YENEEA. CDR3 region: CASSQLAGGGEQFF. The CDR3 DNA sequence: TGTGCCAGCAGCCAACTAGCGGGAGGTGGTGAGCAGTTCTTC.

V is TRBV28 and J is TRBJ1-1, with 7 bases aligning to TRBD1. In germline, CDR1 is MDHEN, CDR2 SYDVKM. The V and J ends lost 3 bases and 4 bases, in that order; junction bases with no gene match: 11. This CDR3 contains 16 residues. CDR3 sequence: CASSLRGRVRSTEAFF. DNA for the CDR3: TGTGCCAGCAGTTTGAGGGGGCGCGTAAGGAGCACTGAAGCTTTCTTT.

J is TRBJ2-3 and V is TRBV29-1; TRBD2 matches 14 bases. This CDR3 has 17 residues. From germline, CDR1 is SQVTM and CDR2 ANQGSEA. V was pared by 4 bases and J by 1 base, with 7 bases of the junction left unmatched. The CDR3 here is CSVGLAGGLTGTDTQYF. In nucleotides, the CDR3 is TGCAGCGTTGGACTAGCGGGAGGGCTAACCGGCACAGATACGCAGTATTTT.

J is TRBJ2-5 and V is TRBV10-3, with 14 bases aligning to TRBD2. The DNA end lines up better with TRBJ2-7; the J call may be wrong. The CDR3 is 20 residues long. CDR1 and CDR2 from the germline V gene are ENHRY and SYGVKD. CDR3 amino acids: CAISEPVGLAGGRREYEQYF. The CDR3 DNA follows: TGTGCCATCAGTGAGCCAGTAGGACTAGCGGGAGGTCGGCGGGAATACGAGCAGTACTTC.

The gene calls are TRBV29-1 and TRBJ2-1, with a tentative D call TRBD2 (5 bases). Germline loops: CDR1 SQVTM, CDR2 ANQGSEA. V lost 6 bases, J lost 2 bases, and 17 bases lay in between. The CDR3 consists of 15 residues. The CDR3 DNA sequence: TGCAGCGTGAGGGCCCGGACTGGTGCCTACAATGAGCAGTTCTTC. Encoded protein: CSVRARTGAYNEQFF.

The chain uses TRBV2 and TRBJ1-2, with 7 bases that match TRBD1. The germline CDR1 and CDR2 sequences are SNHLY and FYNNEI. V shed 6 bases, J shed 3 bases, and the junction held 4 bases outside the gene matches. CDR3 size: 13 residues. The CDR3 nucleotides read TGTGCCAGCAGCTACGGACAGGACTATGGCTACACCTTC. Translating it yields CASSYGQDYGYTF.

The rearrangement uses TRBV7-9 and TRBJ2-7; possibly TRBD2 for D (6 bases). This CDR3 has 13 residues. The V gene lost 2 bases and the J gene lost 4 bases, with 9 bases spanning the gap. CDR1 SEHNR and CDR2 FQNEAQ come from the germline V gene (reference sequence). For the CDR3, the DNA is TGTGCCAGCAGCTTAACTCTAGCGTACGAGCAGTACTTC. It is translated as CASSLTLAYEQYF.

The V call is TRBV5-1, the J call TRBJ1-4, with 8 bases identical to TRBD1. Trimming at V came to 3 bases and at J to 7 bases, leaving 5 bases not matched to a gene. The CDR3 covers 14 residues. Germline CDR1 is SGHRS and CDR2 is YFSETQ. CDR3 DNA: TGCGCCAGCAGCTGGGGACAGGATGTTGAAAAACTGTTTTTT. This gives the protein CASSWGQDVEKLFF.

V gene TRBV27 combines with J gene TRBJ1-6, with D perhaps matching TRBD1 (6 bases). Germline CDR1 and CDR2: MNHEY and SMNVEV (reference sequence). V dropped 6 bases and J dropped 10 bases, with 16 bases sitting between them. This CDR3 contains 14 residues. The CDR3 loop is CASRPTGSGSPLHF. CDR3 nucleotides: TGTGCCAGCAGACCAACAGGGAGTGGGTCACCCCTCCACTTT.

The chain links TRBV9 to TRBJ2-2; unclear D gene. This CDR3 is 17 amino acids long. Per the germline V gene, CDR1 is SGDLS and CDR2 is YYNGEE. The V end lost 2 bases, the J end lost 4 bases, and 18 bases lay between the germline ends. CDR3 in amino acids: CASSVMIQTGRTGELFF. The CDR3 coding sequence is TGTGCCAGCAGCGTCATGATCCAAACGGGTCGCACCGGGGAGCTGTTTTTT. Based on the CDR3 plus reference TRBV9 and TRBJ2-2, the full variable domain is DSGVTQTPKHLITATGQRVTLRCSPRSGDLSVYWYQQSLDQGLQFLIQYYNGEERAKGNILERFSAQQFPDLHSELNLSSLELGDSALYFCASSVMIQTGRTGELFFGEGSRLTVL.

This chain links TRBV7-2 with TRBJ2-7, with 14 bases that match TRBD2. V was clipped by 4 bases and J by 6 bases; unmatched bases: 2. Germline-derived CDR1 and CDR2 are SGHTA and FQGNSA. The CDR3 length is 14 residues. The CDR3 region has the DNA TGTGCCAGCAGCTCGGGACTAGCGGGAGCCGAGCAGTACGTC. It codes for CASSSGLAGAEQYV.

The gene calls are TRBV6-5 and TRBJ2-7, with D possibly TRBD1 on 6 matching bases. Germline V CDR1 and CDR2: MNHEY, SVGAGI. CDR3 length: 14 amino acids. Trimming pared 0 bases from V and 5 bases from J, leaving 11 bases between. The CDR3 DNA reads TGTGCCAGCAGTTACTCGAGGGACATCCACGAGCAGTACTTC. It encodes CASSYSRDIHEQYF.

The chain uses TRBV27 and TRBJ1-4, with unresolved D. This CDR3 region has 14 residues. V was shortened by 6 bases and J by 5 bases, with 13 bases between the two germline ends. The germline V gene has CDR1 MNHEY and CDR2 SMNVEV (reference sequence). The CDR3 loop reads CASRSLRGNEKLFF. CDR3 DNA: TGTGCCAGCAGAAGTTTGAGAGGGAATGAAAAACTGTTTTTT.

The J gene is TRBJ2-1, the V gene TRBV6-1; 8 bases line up with TRBD2. Germline CDR1 and CDR2: MNHNS and SASEGT. V lost 7 bases to trimming and J lost 12 bases; unmatched junction nucleotides: 8. CDR3 length: 12 residues. The CDR3 DNA reads as TGTGCCAGCAAGACTCCACGGGGGGGGCAGTTCTTC. Encoded protein: CASKTPRGGQFF.

V usage is TRBV7-7 and J usage is TRBJ2-1, with 14 nucleotides matching TRBD2. The CDR3 has 15 amino acids. Unmatched junction bases numbered 4, after V lost 5 bases and J lost 7 bases. The germline V gene has CDR1 SSHAT and CDR2 FNYEAQ (reference sequence). The CDR3 sequence: CASSLGLAGENEQFF. The CDR3 DNA follows: TGTGCCAGCAGCCTGGGACTAGCGGGAGAGAATGAGCAGTTCTTC.

V usage is TRBV11-3 and J usage is TRBJ2-3, with D unclear. CDR1 is SGHNT and CDR2 is YENEEA in the germline V gene. The CDR3 spans 12 residues. Trimming shortened V by 5 bases and J by 5 bases, and 8 bases separated the two germline ends. The CDR3 sequence: CASSNSGDTQYF. CDR3 sequence (DNA): TGTGCCAGCAGCAATAGTGGAGATACGCAGTATTTT.

This chain connects TRBV9 to TRBJ2-3; 8 bases are shared with TRBD2. From germline, CDR1 is SGDLS and CDR2 YYNGEE. V was pared by 7 bases and J by 2 bases, with 9 bases of the junction left unmatched. CDR3 length: 15 residues. The CDR3 spells CASWSGRDLTDTQYF. The CDR3 DNA sequence: TGTGCCAGCTGGAGCGGGAGAGACCTCACAGATACGCAGTATTTT.

The chain employs TRBV28 and TRBJ1-5; D is undetermined. The V gene's germline CDR1 is MDHEN and CDR2 SYDVKM. V lost 5 bases, J lost 2 bases, and 10 bases lay in between. This CDR3 has 14 amino acids. The CDR3 reads CASSPGMGNQPQHF. As DNA, the CDR3 is TGTGCCAGCAGTCCGGGGATGGGCAATCAGCCCCAGCATTTT. Based on the CDR3 plus reference TRBV28 and TRBJ1-5, the full variable domain is DVKVTQSSRYLVKRTGEKVFLECVQDMDHENMFWYRQDPGLGLRLIYFSYDVKMKEKGDIPEGYSVSREKKERFSLILESASTNQTSMYLCASSPGMGNQPQHFGDGTRLSIL.